This TCR beta chain was sequenced for a study of radiotherapy plus CTLA-4 blockade in lung cancer. Findings of the study overall: Early blood T cell clone dynamics, with interferon-beta, were reported to best predict response.

This clone was counted a single time. Antigen specificity is unknown. The CDR3 is 14 residues long. Germline V lookup: CDR1 SGHNT, CDR2 YYREEE (reference sequence). The germline V and J ends were trimmed by 3 bases and 2 bases, with 10 bases remaining between them. Measured with immunoSEQ multiplex PCR; TCRdb has only the in-frame clones, and not every one. In the table there are 65,000 to 85,000 clones, roughly 69% of which are singletons. Receiving focal radiation plus CTLA-4 blockade with ipilimumab were patients who had chemo-refractory metastatic non-small-cell lung cancer. The sample consisted of peripheral blood, taken from a patient treated with radiotherapy plus ipilimumab. This TCR was recovered from a human donor with non-small cell lung cancer whose response to radiotherapy plus ipilimumab could not be evaluated. This chain links TRBV5-4 with TRBJ2-3, with a tentative D call TRBD2 (6 bases). CDR3 sequence reads: CASSSEDYTDTQYF. CDR3 DNA: TGTGCCAGCAGCTCTGAGGACTACACAGATACGCAGTATTTT. Full variable domain (rest looked up from reference TRBV5-4 and TRBJ2-3): ETGVTQSPTHLIKTRGQQVTLRCSSQSGHNTVSWYQQALGQGPQFIFQYYREEENGRGNFPPRFSGLQFPNYSSELNVNALELDDSALYLCASSSEDYTDTQYFGPGTRLTVL.